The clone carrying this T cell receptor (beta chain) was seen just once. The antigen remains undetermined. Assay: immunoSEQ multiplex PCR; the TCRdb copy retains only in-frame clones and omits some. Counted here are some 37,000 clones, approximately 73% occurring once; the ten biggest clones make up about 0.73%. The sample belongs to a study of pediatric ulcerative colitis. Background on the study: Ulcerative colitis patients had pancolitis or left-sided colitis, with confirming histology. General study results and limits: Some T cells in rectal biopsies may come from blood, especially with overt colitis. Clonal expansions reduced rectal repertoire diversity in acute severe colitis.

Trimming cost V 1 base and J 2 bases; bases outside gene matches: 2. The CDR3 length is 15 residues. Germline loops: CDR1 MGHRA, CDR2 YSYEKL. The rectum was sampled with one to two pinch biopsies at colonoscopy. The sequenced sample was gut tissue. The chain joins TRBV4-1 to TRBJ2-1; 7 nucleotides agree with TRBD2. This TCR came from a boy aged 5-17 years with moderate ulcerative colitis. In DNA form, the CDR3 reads TGCGCCAGCAGCCAAGTGGGGGGGACCTACAATGAGCAGTTCTTC. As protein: CASSQVGGTYNEQFF.